One sample yielded the 3 T cell receptor beta chains listed below, sequenced in a study of cytomegalovirus exposure and HLA in healthy donors. A multiplex PCR was run with 60 Vbeta primers and 13 Jbeta primers. Sequencing was performed with immunoSEQ multiplex PCR; in TCRdb, only in-frame clones are kept and a portion is missing. This sample carries some 90,000 clones, 65% to 80% of them seen once, and the ten largest clones take 3% to 3.5%. The sample consisted of PBMCs. Receptor source: a middle-aged man in good health and CMV-seronegative.

The chain is built from TRBV9 and TRBJ2-7; D is uncertain. This CDR3 has 16 residues. The V gene's germline CDR1 is SGDLS and CDR2 YYNGEE. V was cut by 1 base and J by 0 bases, with 14 bases left in between. The CDR3 loop is CASSVRRKRSSYEQYF. Here the CDR3 DNA reads TGTGCCAGCAGCGTACGCCGTAAACGGAGCTCCTACGAGCAGTACTTC.

The chain has TRBV10-3 and TRBJ2-2, with 9 positions matching TRBD2. Germline CDR1 reads ENHRY; CDR2 reads SYGVKD. This CDR3 has 14 amino acids. Losses at the gene ends were 4 bases for V and 5 bases for J; bases not matched to a gene: 2. The CDR3 DNA reads as TGTGCCATCAGTGGGCGGGGGGGGACCGGGGAGCTGTTTTTT. As protein: CAISGRGGTGELFF.

The CDR3 loop reads CASRVRNDNYGYTF. CDR3 coding DNA: TGTGCCAGCAGAGTTAGAAATGATAACTATGGCTACACCTTC. This sequence joins TRBV2 and TRBJ1-2, with unresolved D. V was cut by 6 bases and J by 1 base, with 12 bases left in between. CDR1 is SNHLY, CDR2 FYNNEI, per germline. This CDR3 comprises 14 residues. Using reference TRBV2 and TRBJ1-2 for the parts outside the CDR3, the full variable domain is EPEVTQTPSHQVTQMGQEVILRCVPISNHLYFYWYRQILGQKVEFLVSFYNNEISEKSEIFDDQFSVERPDGSNFTLKIRSTKLEDSAMYFCASRVRNDNYGYTFGSGTRLTVV.